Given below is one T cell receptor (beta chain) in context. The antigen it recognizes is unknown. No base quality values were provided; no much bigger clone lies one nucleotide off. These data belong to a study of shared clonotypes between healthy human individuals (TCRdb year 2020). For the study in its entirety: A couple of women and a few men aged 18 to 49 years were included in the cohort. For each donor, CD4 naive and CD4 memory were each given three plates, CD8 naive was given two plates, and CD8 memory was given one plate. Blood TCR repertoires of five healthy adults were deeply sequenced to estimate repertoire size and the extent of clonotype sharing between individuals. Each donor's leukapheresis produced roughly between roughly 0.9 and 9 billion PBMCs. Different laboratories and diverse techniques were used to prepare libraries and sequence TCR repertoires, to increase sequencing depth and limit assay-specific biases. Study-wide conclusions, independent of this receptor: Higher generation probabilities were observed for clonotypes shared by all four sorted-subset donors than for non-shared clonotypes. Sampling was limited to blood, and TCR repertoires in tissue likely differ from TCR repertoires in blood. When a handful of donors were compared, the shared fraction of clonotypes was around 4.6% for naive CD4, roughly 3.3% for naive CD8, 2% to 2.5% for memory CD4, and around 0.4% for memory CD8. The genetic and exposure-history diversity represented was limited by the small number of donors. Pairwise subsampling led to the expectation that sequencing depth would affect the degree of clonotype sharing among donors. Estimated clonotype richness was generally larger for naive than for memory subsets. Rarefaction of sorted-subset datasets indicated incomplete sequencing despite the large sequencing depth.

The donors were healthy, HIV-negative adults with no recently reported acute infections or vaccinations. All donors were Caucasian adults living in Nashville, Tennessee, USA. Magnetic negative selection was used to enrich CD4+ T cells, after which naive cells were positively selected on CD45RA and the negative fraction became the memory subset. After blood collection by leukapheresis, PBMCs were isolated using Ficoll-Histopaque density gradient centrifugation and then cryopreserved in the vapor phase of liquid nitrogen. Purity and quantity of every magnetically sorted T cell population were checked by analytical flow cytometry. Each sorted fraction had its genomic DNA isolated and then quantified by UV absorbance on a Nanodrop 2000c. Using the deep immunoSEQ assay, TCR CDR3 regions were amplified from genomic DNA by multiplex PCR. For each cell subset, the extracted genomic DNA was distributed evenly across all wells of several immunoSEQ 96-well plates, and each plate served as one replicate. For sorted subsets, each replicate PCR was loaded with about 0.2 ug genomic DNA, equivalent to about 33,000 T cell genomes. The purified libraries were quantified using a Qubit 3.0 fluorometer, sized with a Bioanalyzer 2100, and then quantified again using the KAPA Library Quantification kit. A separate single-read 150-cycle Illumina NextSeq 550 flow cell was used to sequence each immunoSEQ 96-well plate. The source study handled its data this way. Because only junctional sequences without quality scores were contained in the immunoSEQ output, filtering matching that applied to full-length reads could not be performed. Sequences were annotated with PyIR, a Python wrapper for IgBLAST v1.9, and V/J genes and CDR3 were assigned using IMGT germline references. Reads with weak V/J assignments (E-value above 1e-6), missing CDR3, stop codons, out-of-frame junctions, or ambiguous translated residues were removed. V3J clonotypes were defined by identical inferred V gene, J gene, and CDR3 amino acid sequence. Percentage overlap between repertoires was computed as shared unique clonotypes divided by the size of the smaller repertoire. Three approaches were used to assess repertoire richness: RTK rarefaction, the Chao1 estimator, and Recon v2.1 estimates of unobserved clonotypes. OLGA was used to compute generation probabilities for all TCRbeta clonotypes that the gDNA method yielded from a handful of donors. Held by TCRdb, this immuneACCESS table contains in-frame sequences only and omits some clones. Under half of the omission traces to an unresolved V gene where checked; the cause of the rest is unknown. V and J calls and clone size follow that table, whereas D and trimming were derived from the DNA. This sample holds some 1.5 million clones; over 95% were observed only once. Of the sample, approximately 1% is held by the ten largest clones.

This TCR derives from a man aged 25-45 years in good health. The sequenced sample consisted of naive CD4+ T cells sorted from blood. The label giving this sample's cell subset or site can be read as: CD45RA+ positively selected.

The CDR3 in this case is CASSLGRLETQYF. The nucleotide sequence reads TGTGCCAGCAGCTTAGGCAGGTTAGAGACCCAGTACTTC. The rearranged segments are TRBV7-7 and TRBJ2-5, with the D gene uncertain. From its cysteine to its phenylalanine, the CDR3 spans 13 amino acids. Solely the CDR3 DNA is kept, with 39 bases framed from the first base. V sheds 1 base and J sheds 4 bases, leaving 7 bases between their ends. CDR1 and CDR2 are drawn from the germline V gene (reference sequence): SSHAT, FNYEAQ.